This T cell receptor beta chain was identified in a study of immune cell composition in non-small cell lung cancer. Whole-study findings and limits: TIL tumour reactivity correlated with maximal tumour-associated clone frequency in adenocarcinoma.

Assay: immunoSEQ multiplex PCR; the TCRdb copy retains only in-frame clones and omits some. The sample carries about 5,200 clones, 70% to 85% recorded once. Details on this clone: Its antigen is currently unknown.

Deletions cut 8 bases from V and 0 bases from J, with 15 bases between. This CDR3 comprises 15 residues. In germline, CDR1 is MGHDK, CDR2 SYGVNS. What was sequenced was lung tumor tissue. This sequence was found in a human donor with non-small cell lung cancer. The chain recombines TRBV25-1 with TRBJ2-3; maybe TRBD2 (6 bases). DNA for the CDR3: TGTGCCAGCCGCCCGGACTATCCTAGCACAGATACGCAGTATTTT. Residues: CASRPDYPSTDTQYF. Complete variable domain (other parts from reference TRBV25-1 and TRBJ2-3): EADIYQTPRYLVIGTGKKITLECSQTMGHDKMYWYQQDPGMELHLIHYSYGVNSTEKGDLSSESTVSRIRTEHFPLTLESARPSHTSQYLCASRPDYPSTDTQYFGPGTRLTVL.